One T cell receptor (beta chain) is described in this entry. This CDR3 has 12 amino acids. TCRdb's table, derived via immunoSEQ multiplex PCR, lists solely in-frame clones and lacks some. Here the sample spans around 30,000 clones, approximately 94% being singletons. This sample was taken from a study of control samples from healthy donors and cancer patients. The sequenced sample consisted of PBMCs. The chain carries TRBV21-1 and TRBJ1-1; the D call in the table, TRBD1, was not verified against the DNA. TRBV21-1 corresponds to a pseudogene. The TCR sequence derives from a man aged 35 to 55 with colorectal cancer. The DNA for the CDR3 is TGTGCCAGCTTTACCGGGACAGGGGCAGCTTTCTTT. Translation gives CASFTGTGAAFF.